This T cell receptor (beta chain) was documented in a study of T cells in Graves' hyperthyroidism and ophthalmopathy. Amplified regions were TCR beta CDR3 sequences from RNA transcripts. Carried out on the TCR CDR3, a first-round RT-PCR used the HTBI primer set. Each CDR3 protein gets one entry after TCRdb re-called the multiplex PCR reads with MiXCR. The data show 500,000 to 650,000 distinct CDR3 sequences, around 15% seen once. Trimming took 7 bases from V and 5 from J; bases not matched to a gene: 12. The CDR3 loop spans 15 amino acids. Per germline, CDR1 MNHEY and CDR2 SVGEGT. In this sample, this clonotype turned up a few times.

This receptor was identified in a woman in her fifties or sixties with Graves' ophthalmopathy. Sequencing used blood. The chain joins TRBV6-2 or TRBV6-3 to TRBJ2-7, with 9 nucleotides matching TRBD1. CDR3 region: CASTQTGTGTHEQYF. The CDR3 DNA is TGTGCCAGCACCCAAACGGGGACAGGGACCCACGAGCAGTACTTC.